A selection of T cell receptor beta chains follows, all from one sample in a study of cytomegalovirus exposure and HLA in healthy donors. Data came from immunoSEQ multiplex PCR; TCRdb stores just in-frame clones and leaves some out. The table has about 130,000 clones, 17% seen once. The sequencing sample was made of PBMCs. The receptors were sampled from a female donor in good health and CMV-seropositive. CDR3s include the opening cysteine and the closing phenylalanine or tryptophan. D genes are given only for firm matches. Size values are once, few and many counts, or a class for expanded clones, and some rows have none.

TRBD2,few,TRBJ2-7,TRBV6-5,13,TGTGCCAATAACCTAGCGGGACCCTACGAGCAGTACTTC,CANNLAGPYEQYF
TRBD1,.,TRBJ1-6,TRBV6-5,16,TGTGCCAGCAGTTACCAGGGGGCCAACGTGGATTCACCCCTCCACTTT,CASSYQGANVDSPLHF
.,.,TRBJ2-3,TRBV11-1,14,TGTGCCAGCCTCCACGCGACTAGCACAGATACGCAGTATTTT,CASLHATSTDTQYF
TRBD2,.,TRBJ2-1,TRBV4-3,16,TGCGCCAGCAGCCAAGATCGACTAGCGGGGGTCAATGAGCAGTTCTTC,CASSQDRLAGVNEQFF
.,few,TRBJ2-2,TRBV30,16,TGTGCCTGGAGGGACTTGAACGTCGCGAACACCGGGGAGCTGTTTTTT,CAWRDLNVANTGELFF
.,few,TRBJ1-2,TRBV6-1,15,TGTGCCAGCAGTGTTAGGTTACAGGGTAACTATGGCTACACCTTC,CASSVRLQGNYGYTF
TRBD1,.,TRBJ2-5,TRBV5-1,14,TGCGCCAGCAGCCCATCAGGGGGCGCGGAGACCCAGTACTTC,CASSPSGGAETQYF
.,few,TRBJ1-2,TRBV29-1,12,TGCAGCGCTCCGACAGCCTCCTATGGCTACACCTTC,CSAPTASYGYTF
TRBD1,.,TRBJ1-2,TRBV5-4,14,TGTGCCAGCAGCTTGAAGGACAGGGGGCATGGCTACACCTTC,CASSLKDRGHGYTF
.,.,TRBJ1-1,TRBV11-1,18,TGTGCCAGCAGCCAGCCGCCCGGGTCCTGGCGTTTGAACACTGAAGCTTTCTTT,CASSQPPGSWRLNTEAFF
TRBD1,.,TRBJ1-5,TRBV19,16,TGTGCCAGTAGGGGCGGGACAGGGGGCCTAAATCAGCCCCAGCATTTT,CASRGGTGGLNQPQHF
TRBD1,once,TRBJ2-7,TRBV4-1,15,TGCGCCAGCAGCACCAGACAGGGGGACTTCTACGAGCAGTACTTC,CASSTRQGDFYEQYF
.,few,TRBJ1-1,TRBV18,16,TGTGCCAGCTCACCGAGGCAGATTGGAACGAACACTGAAGCTTTCTTT,CASSPRQIGTNTEAFF
.,.,TRBJ1-5,TRBV15,15,TGTGCCACCAGCGCGCACAAGCAGGGCTCTCAGCCCCAGCATTTT,CATSAHKQGSQPQHF
.,few,TRBJ1-4,TRBV28,15,TGTGCCAGCAGCTTCGCGGGGTTGGCTAATGAAAAACTGTTTTTT,CASSFAGLANEKLFF
.,.,TRBJ2-7,TRBV27,15,TGTGCCAGCAGAACCTGGACTGGCGCACCCAGCGAGCAGTACTTC,CASRTWTGAPSEQYF
TRBD1,once,TRBJ2-1,TRBV29-1,14,TGCAGCGTTGATGACAGGGCAGAATACAATGAGCAGTTCTTC,CSVDDRAEYNEQFF
.,.,TRBJ1-2,TRBV2,15,TGTGCCAGCAGGCCCGGGACTTGGGGCGGGGGTGGCTACACCTTC,CASRPGTWGGGGYTF
.,.,TRBJ2-7,TRBV10-1,20,TGCGCCAGCAGTGAGTTTGTAGTACCTCCCGGCGGGACAGCGATCTACGAGCAGTACTTC,CASSEFVVPPGGTAIYEQYF
.,.,TRBJ2-7,TRBV5-1,17,TGCGCCAGCAGCTTGGATTTGGGGCAGGCCCAAGACTACGAGCAGTACTTC,CASSLDLGQAQDYEQYF
.,few,TRBJ1-1,TRBV18,16,TGTGCCAGCTCACCACAAACAACGGGGGGCCAGTCTGAAGCTTTCTTT,CASSPQTTGGQSEAFF
.,few,TRBJ2-7,TRBV19,15,TGTGCCAGTAGTATTAGGGCAGGGATGCCCTACGAGCAGTACTTC,CASSIRAGMPYEQYF
TRBD2,.,TRBJ2-3,TRBV12-5,17,TGTGCTAGTGGTTCGGGTCGGACTAGCGGGGGATCAGATACGCAGTATTTT,CASGSGRTSGGSDTQYF
.,few,TRBJ1-5,TRBV2,15,TGTGCCAGCAGTAAGGGACCGGGGGTTAATCAGCCCCAGCATTTT,CASSKGPGVNQPQHF
TRBD2,.,TRBJ2-2,TRBV6-1,15,TGTGCCAGCAGTGTTATTTCGGGGGGGCCCGGGGAGCTGTTTTTT,CASSVISGGPGELFF
TRBD1,.,TRBJ1-2,TRBV28,14,TGTGCCAGCAGCACTACAGGGGAGGTATATGGCTACACCTTC,CASSTTGEVYGYTF
TRBD2,.,TRBJ2-7,TRBV4-3,17,TGCGCCAGCAGCCAAGAAGGGTGGGCGAGCGGGAGCTTCGAGCAGTACTTC,CASSQEGWASGSFEQYF
.,.,TRBJ1-2,TRBV28,13,TGTGCCAGCACCGAGTCGACAGGAGCTGGCTACACCTTC,CASTESTGAGYTF
.,few,TRBJ1-2,TRBV18,15,TGTGCCAGCTCACAAAATCAGGTTGAGAACTATGGCTACACCTTC,CASSQNQVENYGYTF
TRBD1,few,TRBJ2-3,TRBV4-2,19,TGTGCCAGCAGCCAAGTGGTGGGTGCCGGGACAGATAACACAGATACGCAGTATTTT,CASSQVVGAGTDNTDTQYF
TRBD1,.,TRBJ1-2,TRBV7-2,13,TGTGCCAGCAGCTTAGACAGGGGCTATGGCTACACCTTC,CASSLDRGYGYTF
.,.,TRBJ1-1,TRBV19,13,TGTGCCAGTAGTATTTCCGTAAACACTGAAGCTTTCTTT,CASSISVNTEAFF
.,.,TRBJ1-5,TRBV20-1,11,TGCAGAAGACAGGGCAATCAGCCCCAGCATTTT,CRRQGNQPQHF
TRBD2,.,TRBJ2-7,TRBV7-2,17,TGTGCCAGCAGCTTAGGGGCGCGTAGCGGGGGGTCCTACGAGCAGTACTTC,CASSLGARSGGSYEQYF
.,few,TRBJ2-7,TRBV13,15,TGTGCCAGCAGCTTAGGCCCCAGAGGTAACTACGAGCAGTACTTC,CASSLGPRGNYEQYF
.,few,TRBJ1-1,TRBV5-1,13,TGCGCCAGCAGCGTTGGACAGAACACTGAAGCTTTCTTT,CASSVGQNTEAFF
.,few,TRBJ1-1,TRBV5-4,14,TGTGCCAGCAGCTTGGGGGGCCGGAACACTGAAGCTTTCTTT,CASSLGGRNTEAFF
TRBD1,.,TRBJ2-3,TRBV29-1,14,TGCAGCGGGGCGACAGGGGGCGGAATGGATACGCAGTATTTT,CSGATGGGMDTQYF
TRBD1,.,TRBJ1-2,TRBV2,14,TGTGCCAGTGCCGGGACAGGGGGCAACTATGGCTACACCTTC,CASAGTGGNYGYTF
.,few,TRBJ2-2,TRBV5-1,15,TGCGCCAGCAGCTTACAGGTTGCGAACACCGGGGAGCTGTTTTTT,CASSLQVANTGELFF
TRBD2,few,TRBJ2-7,TRBV2,13,TGTGCCAGCAGTGAAACTAGCGGGGGCGAGCAGTACTTC,CASSETSGGEQYF
TRBD1,few,TRBJ2-2,TRBV19,15,TGTGCCAGTAGCCCTATGACAGGGGGGACCGGGGAGCTGTTTTTT,CASSPMTGGTGELFF
TRBD1,.,TRBJ2-1,TRBV7-9,15,TGTGCCAGCAGCCCGGACAGGGGGCATTACAATGAGCAGTTCTTC,CASSPDRGHYNEQFF
.,.,TRBJ2-6,TRBV28,15,TGTGCCAGCAGTGCACAGGGTAAAGGAGCCAACGTCCTGACTTTC,CASSAQGKGANVLTF
.,.,TRBJ2-1,TRBV5-1,16,TGCGCCAGCAGCCCGACATTAATAACAGCCTACAATGAGCAGTTCTTC,CASSPTLITAYNEQFF
TRBD1,few,TRBJ1-2,TRBV28,13,TGTGCCAGCAGTTTATGGACAGGGGCTGGCTACACCTTC,CASSLWTGAGYTF
.,few,TRBJ1-1,TRBV19,15,TGTGCCAGCTCAGACAGGTACAACTTGAACACTGAAGCTTTCTTT,CASSDRYNLNTEAFF
TRBD1,.,TRBJ1-2,TRBV19,13,TGTGCCAGTAATTTCAGGGGGCCGTCTGGCTACACCTTC,CASNFRGPSGYTF
.,few,TRBJ2-3,TRBV28,13,TGTGCCAGCAGTTCCACAGGGCCAGATACGCAGTATTTT,CASSSTGPDTQYF
.,.,TRBJ2-7,TRBV5-1,15,TGCGCCAGCAGCTTGGTATCACAGCACACCTACGAGCAGTACTTC,CASSLVSQHTYEQYF
TRBD2,few,TRBJ2-2,TRBV5-1,16,TGCGCCAGCAGCCTCCTAGCGGGAGACTCGGCCGGGGAGCTGTTTTTT,CASSLLAGDSAGELFF
TRBD2,few,TRBJ2-3,TRBV5-4,17,TGTGCCAGCAGCTCAAACATAGCGGGGGGACGCACAGATACGCAGTATTTT,CASSSNIAGGRTDTQYF
.,few,TRBJ2-7,TRBV11-2,13,TGTGCCAGCAGCTTAGTAGCGGCCTACGAGCAGTACTTC,CASSLVAAYEQYF
.,.,TRBJ1-6,TRBV4-3,17,TGCGCCAGCAGCCAAGATCGGGGAGTGGTAGGCAATTCACCCCTCCACTTT,CASSQDRGVVGNSPLHF
TRBD1,.,TRBJ1-5,TRBV5-1,14,TGCGCCAGCAGCTTGGAGACAGGGAATCAGCCCCAGCATTTT,CASSLETGNQPQHF
.,.,TRBJ2-3,TRBV7-2,15,TGTGCCAGCAGCTTTGCGGGGAGGAGCACAGATACGCAGTATTTT,CASSFAGRSTDTQYF
.,.,TRBJ2-2,TRBV15,18,TGTGCCACCAGCAGAGATCTAACCGGGACACGGATCTCCGGGGAGCTGTTTTTT,CATSRDLTGTRISGELFF
TRBD2,few,TRBJ2-7,TRBV27,14,TGTGCCAGCAGCCCTAGCGGGAGGGCCCGGGAGCAGTACTTC,CASSPSGRAREQYF
.,few,TRBJ1-1,TRBV5-4,13,TGTGCCAGCAGCTCGGGGGATGACACTGAAGCTTTCTTT,CASSSGDDTEAFF